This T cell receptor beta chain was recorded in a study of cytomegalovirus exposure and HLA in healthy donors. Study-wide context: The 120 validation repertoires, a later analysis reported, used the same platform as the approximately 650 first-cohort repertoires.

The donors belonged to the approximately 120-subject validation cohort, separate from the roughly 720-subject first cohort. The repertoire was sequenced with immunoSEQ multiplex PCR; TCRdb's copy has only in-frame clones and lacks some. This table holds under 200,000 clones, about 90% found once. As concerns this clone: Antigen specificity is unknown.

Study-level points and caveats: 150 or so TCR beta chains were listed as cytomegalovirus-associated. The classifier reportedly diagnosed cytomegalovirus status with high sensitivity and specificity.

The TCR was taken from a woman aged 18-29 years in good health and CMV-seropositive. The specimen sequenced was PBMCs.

This chain's CDR3 is CASSLRGRGGPYNEQFF. CDR3 nucleotide sequence: TGTGCCAGCAGCCTAAGGGGGCGGGGGGGCCCTTACAATGAGCAGTTCTTC. The rearrangement uses TRBV27 and TRBJ2-1; 9 bases match TRBD2. Germline V gene data show CDR1 as MNHEY and CDR2 as SMNVEV (reference sequence). This CDR3 region has 17 residues. The ends lost 6 bases at V and 4 bases at J; junction bases unmatched: 13.